This T cell receptor (beta chain) emerged from a study of shared clonotypes between healthy human individuals. Study findings and constraints: A few donors shared about 5% of their naive CD4 clonotypes. Donors were few, which limited the genetic and exposure-history diversity represented.

Authors' methods: Junction-only immunoSEQ data arrived without quality scores, meaning filtering differed. Using immunoSEQ multiplex PCR, the repertoire was profiled, and TCRdb retains in-frame clones only, with some absent. V and J calls and clone size are copied from that table; D and trimming were computed from the DNA. The sample consists of millions of clones, roughly 91% of them appearing once. CD45RO-negative CD8 cells positively selected for CCR7 made up the naive population, which excluded terminally differentiated effector memory CD45RA+ cells. The germline CDR1 and CDR2 sequences are MDHEN and SYDVKM. CDR3 size: 13 residues. A word on this clone: Its antigen remains unidentified. An end of the junction does not agree with germline; a read error may underlie this.

The V call is TRBV28, the J call TRBJ2-7; D uncertain. Sequenced material: naive CD8+ T cells from PBMCs. The source is a man younger than 35 in good health. Some clones in this sample may be carry-over from other donors' samples. The CDR3 sequence is CASRPSSSYEQYF. Written as DNA, the CDR3 is TGTGCGAGCAGGCCATCTTCCTCCTACGAGCAGTACTTC.